A selection of T cell receptor beta chains follows, all from one sample in a study of T cell responses to AZD1222 COVID-19 vaccine. Clones were sequenced by immunoSEQ multiplex PCR, and TCRdb holds only the in-frame ones, with some missing. The data show approximately 120,000 clones, about 87% seen once. Sequenced material: peripheral blood, taken on day 0 of AZD1222 vaccination. The origin of the receptors is an adult in good health. The CDR3 runs from the conserved cysteine through the conserved F or W. The D gene is left open where the match is weak. Clone size is not always given. Where it is, it says once, few, many or a class for expanded clones.

CDR3aa,CDR3nt,v_gene,abundance,d_gene,j_gene
CASSLSVSYNEQFF,TGCGCCAGCAGCTTAAGCGTCTCCTACAATGAGCAGTTCTTC,TRBV5-1,.,.,TRBJ2-1
CASSFRTGLTEAFF,TGTGCCAGCAGCTTTAGGACAGGGTTAACTGAAGCTTTCTTT,TRBV7-8,.,TRBD1,TRBJ1-1
CASSPGQGADTEAFF,TGTGCCAGCTCACCGGGACAGGGGGCTGACACTGAAGCTTTCTTT,TRBV18,.,TRBD1,TRBJ1-1
CASSIRQGLTSSGYTF,TGTGCCAGCAGCATACGACAGGGACTGACGTCGTCTGGCTACACCTTC,TRBV9,.,TRBD1,TRBJ1-2
CATSSGQGRSVYGYTF,TGTGCCACCAGCAGCGGACAGGGCAGGTCAGTCTATGGCTACACCTTC,TRBV15,.,TRBD1,TRBJ1-2
CASSRDRGPPWFLGTEQFF,TGTGCCAGCAGTAGGGACAGGGGGCCCCCATGGTTCCTAGGCACTGAGCAGTTCTTC,TRBV2,.,TRBD1,TRBJ2-1
CASSPLGRERNYGYTF,TGTGCCAGCTCACCACTGGGGAGGGAACGAAACTATGGCTACACCTTC,TRBV18,.,.,TRBJ1-2
CASSLEAAGARQYNEQFF,TGTGCCAGCAGCTTAGAGGCGGCGGGGGCCCGACAGTACAATGAGCAGTTCTTC,TRBV7-8,.,.,TRBJ2-1
CASIPGHRTNYGYTF,TGTGCCAGCATTCCGGGACACCGAACTAACTATGGCTACACCTTC,TRBV28,.,.,TRBJ1-2
CASSSGTGVYGYTF,TGTGCCAGCAGTTCAGGGACAGGGGTCTATGGCTACACCTTC,TRBV27,.,TRBD1,TRBJ1-2
CASSQAGTGDHEQYF,TGTGCCAGCAGCCAGGCCGGGACAGGGGACCACGAGCAGTACTTC,TRBV4-2,.,TRBD1,TRBJ2-7
CASSLGGASGNTIYF,TGTGCCAGCAGTCTGGGGGGGGCCTCTGGAAACACCATATATTTT,TRBV2,once,.,TRBJ1-3
CASSPWGDRVYNEQFF,TGTGCCAGCAGTCCCTGGGGGGACAGGGTATACAATGAGCAGTTCTTC,TRBV27,once,TRBD1,TRBJ2-1
CASNTQGTGGPYSYEQYF,TGTGCCAGCAACACCCAGGGGACAGGGGGCCCCTACTCCTACGAGCAGTACTTC,TRBV5-6,.,TRBD1,TRBJ2-7
CASSSHRVGTEAFF,TGTGCCAGCAGCTCTCACAGGGTGGGCACTGAAGCTTTCTTT,TRBV5-5,.,.,TRBJ1-1
CASSLGTTHTGELFF,TGCGCCAGCAGCTTGGGGACTACACACACCGGGGAGCTGTTTTTT,TRBV5-1,.,.,TRBJ2-2
CASSPGGWTADQPQHF,TGTGCCAGCAGCCCAGGAGGATGGACAGCTGATCAGCCCCAGCATTTT,TRBV9,.,.,TRBJ1-5
CASSQDRRNNQPQHF,TGCGCCAGCAGCCAAGACCGGAGGAACAATCAGCCCCAGCATTTT,TRBV4-3,.,.,TRBJ1-5
CAWSVTGSNQPQHF,TGTGCCTGGAGTGTAACAGGTAGCAATCAGCCCCAGCATTTT,TRBV30,.,.,TRBJ1-5
CASSYSGVGQPQHF,TGTGCCAGCAGTTACTCTGGGGTGGGACAGCCCCAGCATTTT,TRBV6-5,.,.,TRBJ1-5
CASSPDRGLYGYTF,TGTGCCAGCTCACCTGACAGGGGGCTCTATGGCTACACCTTC,TRBV18,.,TRBD1,TRBJ1-2
CASTSPGQSVSGANVLTF,TGTGCCAGCACTTCACCGGGACAGTCGGTTTCTGGGGCCAACGTCCTGACTTTC,TRBV5-6,.,TRBD1,TRBJ2-6
CASSFGNQPQHF,TGTGCCAGCAGCTTCGGGAATCAGCCCCAGCATTTT,TRBV7-2,few,.,TRBJ1-5
CASSQGTGGVVNYGYTF,TGTGCCAGCAGCCAAGGGACAGGGGGCGTAGTCAACTATGGCTACACCTTC,TRBV3-1/TRBV3-2,.,TRBD1,TRBJ1-2
CASGLGQPNQPQHF,TGTGCTAGTGGTTTGGGACAGCCCAATCAGCCCCAGCATTTT,TRBV12-5,once,.,TRBJ1-5
CASARDFMNTEAFF,TGTGCCAGCGCCAGGGATTTCATGAACACTGAAGCTTTCTTT,TRBV6-5,.,.,TRBJ1-1
CASSQAALSGNTIYF,TGTGCCAGCAGCCAAGCCGCACTCTCTGGAAACACCATATATTTT,TRBV3-1/TRBV3-2,.,.,TRBJ1-3
CAISESGSPRKYGYTF,TGTGCCATCAGTGAGTCGGGCTCTCCACGGAAATATGGCTACACCTTC,TRBV10-3,few,.,TRBJ1-2
CARLRDRGNEANTEAFF,TGTGCCAGGCTACGGGACAGGGGAAATGAGGCGAACACTGAAGCTTTCTTT,TRBV5-3,.,TRBD1,TRBJ1-1
CASSYRGNEKLFF,TGTGCCAGCAGTTACAGAGGGAATGAAAAACTGTTTTTT,TRBV6-5,.,.,TRBJ1-4